This T cell receptor (beta chain) emerged from a study of shared clonotypes between healthy human individuals. Study-wide results and limits: Generally, naive subsets came out with larger estimated richness than memory subsets. Specimens sampled were limited to blood, with tissue repertoires likely differing.

Measured with immunoSEQ multiplex PCR; TCRdb has only the in-frame clones, and not every one. The sample lists around 2.3 million clones, roughly 95% occurring once. With regard to this clone: Its cognate antigen is unknown.

Germline V gene sequence: CDR1 ENHRY, CDR2 SYGVKD. The CDR3 covers 16 residues. V dropped 0 bases and J dropped 4; count of bases not matched to a gene: 4. The source material was naive CD4+ T cells sorted from blood. Subset of the sample: CD45RA+ positively selected. The V gene is TRBV10-3, the J gene TRBJ2-7, with TRBD1 matching over 12 bases. This sequence was found in a man aged 18 to 30 in good health. The CDR3 nucleotides read TGTGCCATCAGTGAGTCGGCGGGACAGGGGGCGTACGAGCAGTACTTC. Its protein is CAISESAGQGAYEQYF.